Below are 25 T cell receptor beta chains sequenced from a single sample in a study of blood T cell repertoires in COVID-19. Only in-frame clones appear in the TCRdb table, and some are missing; sequencing was by immunoSEQ multiplex PCR. The sample lists approximately 300,000 clones, approximately 86% occurring once. The sequenced material came from peripheral blood. Receptor source: a woman aged 45-65 years who had recovered from COVID-19.

V is TRBV7-2 and J is TRBJ1-6; D gene ambiguous. CDR1 and CDR2 (germline): SGHTA, FQGNSA. Trimming shortened V by 5 bases and J by 6 bases, and 14 bases separated the two germline ends. CDR3 size: 15 residues. CDR3 in amino acids: CASSPQTVSNSPLHF. CDR3 coding DNA: TGTGCCAGCAGCCCTCAGACTGTCTCTAATTCACCCCTCCACTTT.

CDR3 nucleotide sequence: TGTGCCAGCAGCTACCCATTTTGGGGGCAGTCGCTATATAGCAATCAGCCCCAGCATTTT. Its protein is CASSYPFWGQSLYSNQPQHF. The V call is TRBV3-1 (or the pseudogene TRBV3-2), the J call TRBJ1-5; D perhaps matches TRBD1 (6 bases). Germline CDR1 LGHDT, CDR2 YNNKEL (reference sequence). The CDR3 is made up of 20 amino acids. With 5 bases removed from V and 0 bases from J, the gap between germline ends came to 26 bases.

V gene TRBV25-1 combines with J gene TRBJ2-4; D is perhaps TRBD2 (6 bases). Germline CDR1 MGHDK, CDR2 SYGVNS. Trimming cost V 1 base and J 7 bases, with 14 bases left between them. This CDR3 comprises 15 residues. CDR3 loop: CASSEFGGRGNIQYF. The CDR3 bases are TGTGCCAGCAGTGAATTCGGGGGAAGAGGGAACATTCAGTACTTC.

The chain links TRBV5-1 to TRBJ2-2; TRBD2 matches at 14 bases. The V and J ends lost 0 bases and 6 bases, in that order; junction bases with no gene match: 1. The CDR3 has 16 amino acids. CDR1 and CDR2 (germline): SGHRS, YFSETQ. CDR3 loop: CASSLETSGGAGELFF. The DNA for the CDR3 is TGCGCCAGCAGCTTGGAGACTAGCGGGGGGGCCGGGGAGCTGTTTTTT.

The J gene is TRBJ2-1, the V gene TRBV5-6, with 7 bases identical to TRBD2. Germline loops: CDR1 SGHDT, CDR2 YYEEEE. CDR3 length: 15 residues. The V segment lost 5 bases and the J segment 2 bases; nucleotides outside the gene matches: 7. Here the CDR3 DNA reads TGTGCCAGCAGTTCGGTGGGAGGGCCCTACAATGAGCAGTTCTTC. Its translation: CASSSVGGPYNEQFF.

This chain joins TRBV27 and TRBJ2-1; the D is unclear. Looked up from germline, CDR1 is MNHEY and CDR2 is SMNVEV (reference sequence). This CDR3 has 13 residues. V was cut by 5 bases and J by 6 bases, with 11 bases left in between. CDR3: CASSPASGNEQFF. DNA of the CDR3: TGTGCCAGCAGTCCGGCCTCGGGCAATGAGCAGTTCTTC.

V gene TRBV6-5 combines with J gene TRBJ1-4; D is unclear. Germline loops: CDR1 MNHEY, CDR2 SVGAGI. V lost 4 bases, J lost 0 bases, and 9 bases lay in between. The CDR3 contains 15 residues. The CDR3 DNA sequence: TGTGCCAGCAGTTCCGGGGTGACAACTAATGAAAAACTGTTTTTT. Amino acid sequence: CASSSGVTTNEKLFF.

The chain employs TRBV11-2 and TRBJ2-1, with a weak D call TRBD1 (5 bases). Germline V gene data show CDR1 as SGHAT and CDR2 as FQNNGV. This CDR3 region has 16 residues. V lost 4 bases and J 2 bases, leaving 15 bases between the germline ends. The CDR3 region has the DNA TGTGCCAGCAGCTCCCGTTGGGGCGGCCCCTACAATGAGCAGTTCTTC. Residues: CASSSRWGGPYNEQFF.

This chain connects TRBV29-1 to TRBJ1-4; the match to TRBD1 covers 9 bases. The ends lost 4 bases at V and 8 bases at J; junction bases unmatched: 5. The CDR3 has 13 amino acids. The germline V gene encodes CDR1 SQVTM and CDR2 ANQGSEA. The chain's CDR3 is CSVAWGQGEKLFF. Written as DNA, the CDR3 is TGCAGCGTTGCATGGGGACAGGGCGAAAAACTGTTTTTT.

This clone was counted only a few times. The V and J genes are TRBV18 and TRBJ1-1; D uncertain. The CDR3 is 13 amino acids. V was pared by 8 bases and J by 0 bases, with 10 bases between. CDR1 KGHSH and CDR2 LQKENI come from the germline V gene. The DNA of the CDR3 is TGTGCCAGCCGTTCGTATGTGAACACTGAAGCTTTCTTT. It translates to CASRSYVNTEAFF.

The chain combines TRBV5-4 with TRBJ1-1; D gene unclear. The germline V gene encodes CDR1 SGHNT and CDR2 YYREEE (reference sequence). V dropped 0 bases and J dropped 7 bases, with 10 bases sitting between them. This CDR3 has 13 residues. Written as DNA, the CDR3 is TGTGCCAGCAGCTTGGGTCGGGGTCTTGAAGCTTTCTTT. Protein: CASSLGRGLEAFF.

The chain links TRBV10-3 to TRBJ1-2; maybe TRBD1 (5 bases). The V end was cut by 0 bases, the J end by 6 bases, with 17 bases between. Germline V gene data show CDR1 as ENHRY and CDR2 as SYGVKD. CDR3 length: 16 amino acids. In DNA form, the CDR3 reads TGTGCCATCAGTGAGTCGGGCAGGGCAGGTGAGGATGGCTACACCTTC. It yields the protein CAISESGRAGEDGYTF.

A single count supports this clone. The gene calls are TRBV9 and TRBJ1-3, with D maybe TRBD1 (5 bases). This CDR3 is built from 18 residues. Trimming removed 0 bases from V and 2 bases from J, with 18 bases in between. The germline V gene encodes CDR1 SGDLS and CDR2 YYNGEE. CDR3 coding DNA: TGTGCCAGCAGCGTAGCGGGCAGGGTGCCTTCTACTGGAAACACCATATATTTT. It codes for CASSVAGRVPSTGNTIYF.

This clone was counted between two and nine times. The genes are TRBV6-5 and TRBJ2-7, with TRBD1 matching over 9 bases. V lost 2 bases to trimming and J lost 3 bases; unmatched junction nucleotides: 8. This CDR3 comprises 16 residues. Germline CDR1 MNHEY, CDR2 SVGAGI. This CDR3 reads CASSYTWTGDYYEQYF. CDR3 coding DNA: TGTGCCAGCAGTTACACTTGGACAGGGGATTACTACGAGCAGTACTTC.

The chain joins TRBV2 to TRBJ1-2; no firm D call. The CDR3 is 13 residues long. CDR1 and CDR2 from the germline V gene are SNHLY and FYNNEI. V was shortened by 4 bases and J by 2 bases, with 8 bases between the two germline ends. Written as DNA, the CDR3 is TGTGCCAGCAGTGTACACAGAAACTATGGCTACACCTTC. This codes for CASSVHRNYGYTF.

The J gene is TRBJ2-2, the V gene TRBV19; 13 bases map to TRBD2. With V trimmed by 5 bases and J by 6 bases, 6 bases remained unmatched. Germline assignment: CDR1 LNHDA and CDR2 SQIVND (reference sequence). The CDR3 is 16 amino acids. DNA for the CDR3: TGTGCCAGTAGTGTGCAACTAGCGGGAGGGCCCGGGGAGCTGTTTTTT. It specifies CASSVQLAGGPGELFF. Complete variable domain (other parts from reference TRBV19 and TRBJ2-2): DGGITQSPKYLFRKEGQNVTLSCEQNLNHDAMYWYRQDPGQGLRLIYYSQIVNDFQKGDIAEGYSVSREKKESFPLTVTSAQKNPTAFYLCASSVQLAGGPGELFFGEGSRLTVL.

The J gene is TRBJ1-5, the V gene TRBV28; 9 bases match TRBD1. The V and J ends lost 6 bases and 7 bases, in that order; junction bases with no gene match: 7. Germline CDR1 and CDR2: MDHEN and SYDVKM. The CDR3 sequence is 14 residues long. CDR3: CASSLQGAGQPQHF. The DNA for the CDR3 is TGTGCCAGCAGCCTACAGGGGGCAGGCCAGCCCCAGCATTTT.

The gene calls are TRBV27 and TRBJ1-2, with D possibly being TRBD1 (5 bases). The V gene's germline CDR1 is MNHEY and CDR2 SMNVEV (reference sequence). V lost 5 bases to trimming and J lost 8 bases, with 15 bases between them. The CDR3 consists of 13 residues. The CDR3 protein is CASSTDSVRGYTF. For the CDR3, the DNA is TGTGCCAGCAGTACCGACAGTGTTCGGGGCTACACCTTC.

The chain is built from TRBV4-1 and TRBJ2-7, with TRBD1 matching 9 bases. The CDR3 has 14 residues. The ends lost 3 bases at V and 2 bases at J; junction bases unmatched: 2. CDR1 MGHRA and CDR2 YSYEKL come from the germline V gene. Written as DNA, the CDR3 is TGCGCCAGCAGCCACGACAGGGGGGCCTACGAGCAGTACTTC. It yields the protein CASSHDRGAYEQYF.

This chain joins TRBV18 and TRBJ2-2; 12 bases match TRBD1. V lost 0 bases to trimming and J lost 3 bases; unmatched junction nucleotides: 11. The CDR3 consists of 20 residues. The germline gives CDR1 KGHSH, CDR2 LQKENI. The CDR3 DNA reads TGTGCCAGCTCACCACCCCACTCGGGACAGGGGGCAATAGACACCGGGGAGCTGTTTTTT. Its protein product is CASSPPHSGQGAIDTGELFF.

V gene TRBV30 combines with J gene TRBJ1-1, with D perhaps matching TRBD1 (6 bases). Deletions cut 4 bases from V and 4 bases from J, with 7 bases between. Germline V gives CDR1 GTSNPN, CDR2 SVGIG (reference sequence). The length of the CDR3 is 11 residues. CDR3 bases: TGTGCCTGGACCAGGGGCACTGAAGCTTTCTTT. Protein: CAWTRGTEAFF.

The count of this clone is one. The gene calls are TRBV28 and TRBJ1-2; maybe TRBD1 (6 bases). The V end was cut by 6 bases, the J end by 4 bases, with 9 bases between. CDR1 and CDR2 from the germline V gene are MDHEN and SYDVKM. CDR3 length equals 12 residues. The CDR3 is CASRQGSYGYTF. The CDR3 region has the DNA TGTGCCAGCAGACAGGGAAGCTATGGCTACACCTTC.

The rearrangement joins TRBV7-2 to TRBJ2-1; 7 positions agree with TRBD1. The CDR3 is 15 amino acids. V was clipped by 1 base and J by 6 bases; unmatched bases: 6. Germline loops: CDR1 SGHTA, CDR2 FQGNSA. Here the CDR3 reads CASSLGQGIGNEQFF. DNA for the CDR3: TGTGCCAGCAGCTTAGGACAGGGAATTGGCAATGAGCAGTTCTTC.

The CDR3 sequence: CASSVSPVAGPTYEQYF. The CDR3 DNA sequence: TGTGCCAGCAGCGTGTCCCCTGTAGCGGGGCCTACCTACGAGCAGTACTTC. The rearrangement uses TRBV9 and TRBJ2-7; 8 bases are a match to TRBD2. The length of the CDR3 is 17 residues. V dropped 2 bases and J dropped 2; count of bases not matched to a gene: 12. Germline values: CDR1 SGDLS, CDR2 YYNGEE.

The chain joins TRBV11-2 to TRBJ2-3; D is ambiguous. Trimming removed 1 base from V and 6 bases from J, with 11 bases in between. The CDR3 is 14 amino acids. Germline-derived CDR1 and CDR2 are SGHAT and FQNNGV. The CDR3 here is CASSLATSGDTQYF. CDR3 sequence (DNA): TGTGCCAGCAGCTTAGCGACGTCCGGGGATACGCAGTATTTT.